Listed below are T cell receptor beta chains from one sample, sequenced in a study of cytomegalovirus exposure and HLA in healthy donors. Libraries were prepared by immunoSEQ multiplex PCR; TCRdb keeps only in-frame clonotypes and omits some of them. Here the sample spans some 130,000 clones, 66% being singletons. The sequenced sample consisted of PBMCs. These receptors all stem from a human donor in good health. Each CDR3 is given with its conserved first and last residue. A D gene is named only where the DNA matches it firmly. Not every row has a clone size; where given, it reads once, few, many or a size class.

len	v_gene	abundance	d_gene	j_gene	CDR3nt	CDR3aa
16	TRBV5-1	few	TRBD1	TRBJ2-5	TGCGCCAGCAGCTTGTACGGGACAGGGGCACAGGAGACCCAGTACTTC	CASSLYGTGAQETQYF
15	TRBV7-9	NA	TRBD1	TRBJ2-5	TGTGCCAGCACCCAAGTGGCAGGGGGCGAAGAGACCCAGTACTTC	CASTQVAGGEETQYF
16	TRBV28	few	NA	TRBJ2-3	TGTGCCAGCAGTTTAGTCGACTACCAGACCCCCCGTACGCAGTATTTT	CASSLVDYQTPRTQYF
16	TRBV18	NA	NA	TRBJ2-2	TGTGCCAGCTCACCGAGACAGGCGGGCCACACCGGGGAGCTGTTTTTT	CASSPRQAGHTGELFF
11	TRBV6-1	NA	NA	TRBJ2-7	TGTGCCAGCAGTGAATCGGGCGAGCAGTACTTC	CASSESGEQYF
14	TRBV5-1	NA	NA	TRBJ2-7	TGCGCCAGCAGCTGGGCGGCGGGGGCAAGCGAGCAGTACTTC	CASSWAAGASEQYF
13	TRBV5-4	NA	TRBD1	TRBJ2-5	TGTGCCAGCAGCTTCGACAGGGTTGAGACCCAGTACTTC	CASSFDRVETQYF
14	TRBV7-9	few	TRBD2	TRBJ2-4	TGTGCCAGCAGCTGGACTAGTGGGGAGAACATTCAGTACTTC	CASSWTSGENIQYF
13	TRBV5-1	NA	NA	TRBJ2-1	TGCGCCGGGGGTACCGGGAGTACCAATGAGCAGTTCTTC	CAGGTGSTNEQFF
13	TRBV7-9	NA	NA	TRBJ1-2	TGTGCCAGCAGCTTAGCAGGGGGCTATGGCTACACCTTC	CASSLAGGYGYTF
14	TRBV7-2	NA	TRBD2	TRBJ2-7	TGTGCCAGCAGCCAGACTAGCGGGGCCTACGAGCAGTACTTC	CASSQTSGAYEQYF
13	TRBV5-6	few	NA	TRBJ2-3	TGTGCCAGCAGCCCCTACGCGGCAGATACGCAGTATTTT	CASSPYAADTQYF
15	TRBV5-5	few	NA	TRBJ1-4	TGTGCCAGCAGCTTGGTCCGACAGCCGGATGAAAAACTGTTTTTT	CASSLVRQPDEKLFF
11	TRBV29-1	once	NA	TRBJ1-1	TGCAGCGTCGCACAGGGAACTGAAGCTTTCTTT	CSVAQGTEAFF
15	TRBV2	NA	TRBD1	TRBJ2-3	TGTGCCAGCAGTGAATGGGACAGGGGGACAGATACGCAGTATTTT	CASSEWDRGTDTQYF
15	TRBV28	few	TRBD1	TRBJ2-4	TGTGCCAGCAGTTTTACAGGGGCCGCCAAAAACATTCAGTACTTC	CASSFTGAAKNIQYF
16	TRBV7-6	NA	TRBD2	TRBJ2-2	TGTGCCAGCAGCTTGGCGGGAGACGTTACTACCGGGGAGCTGTTTTTT	CASSLAGDVTTGELFF
19	TRBV28	NA	NA	TRBJ2-7	TGTGCCAGCAGTCCCCATTCCCCCAATCTATCGGGGAGCTCCTACGAGCAGTACTTC	CASSPHSPNLSGSSYEQYF
13	TRBV7-7	NA	NA	TRBJ2-7	TGTGCTAGCAGCTTAGACCCCTCGGGAGAGCAGTACTTC	CASSLDPSGEQYF
15	TRBV10-3	NA	NA	TRBJ2-6	TGTGCCACCGAGGACAGTAGCTCTGGGGCCAACGTCCTGACTTTC	CATEDSSSGANVLTF
11	TRBV29-1	NA	TRBD1	TRBJ2-7	TGCAGCGCTTACAGGGGATACGAGCAGTACTTC	CSAYRGYEQYF
13	TRBV11-3	NA	TRBD1	TRBJ2-7	TGTGCCAGCAGCTCGGACAGGGCCTACGAGCAGTACTTC	CASSSDRAYEQYF
12	TRBV18	once	NA	TRBJ1-1	TGTGCCAGCTCACCGGTCCCGCGCGGGACTTTCTTT	CASSPVPRGTFF
14	TRBV29-1	NA	NA	TRBJ1-2	TGCAGCGTTGAAGATCAGGCAGGGAGGTATGGCTACACCTTC	CSVEDQAGRYGYTF
15	TRBV5-1	NA	TRBD2	TRBJ2-2	TGCGCCAGCCGACGGGAGGCCCAGAACACCGGGGAGCTGTTTTTT	CASRREAQNTGELFF
16	TRBV6-5	NA	TRBD2	TRBJ2-1	TGTGCCAGCAGTTACCGAAGAGCGGGAGGGAGCCATGAGCAGTTCTTC	CASSYRRAGGSHEQFF
14	TRBV18	NA	TRBD2	TRBJ2-5	TGTGCCAGCTCACCACCTCTGGGGGGGGAGACCCAGTACTTC	CASSPPLGGETQYF
18	TRBV19	NA	TRBD2	TRBJ2-1	TGTGCCAGTAGTATGGCGGGACTAGCGGGAGCCGGGGGCAATGAGCAGTTCTTC	CASSMAGLAGAGGNEQFF
14	TRBV5-1	NA	TRBD2	TRBJ2-1	TGCGCCAGTTGCGAGACTAGCGGGATGGATGAGCAGTTCTTC	CASCETSGMDEQFF
15	TRBV6-6	medium-sized	TRBD1	TRBJ1-3	TGTGCCAGCAGTATATTCCCCGACAGGGGAGACACCATATATTTT	CASSIFPDRGDTIYF
14	TRBV12-5	NA	TRBD2	TRBJ2-7	TGTGCTAGTGCCCCGGGAGGGTGGGATGTCGAGCAGTACTTC	CASAPGGWDVEQYF
14	TRBV13	NA	NA	TRBJ2-7	TGTGCCAGCAGCTTAGGACAGGTCCTGGGCGAGCAGTACTTC	CASSLGQVLGEQYF
15	TRBV5-5	NA	NA	TRBJ1-5	TGTGCCAGCAGCAGAATGGGAGGGCCTGATCAGCCCCAGCATTTT	CASSRMGGPDQPQHF
12	TRBV7-8	few	NA	TRBJ2-1	TGTGCCAGCAGCGGCAGCTACAATGAGCAGTTCTTC	CASSGSYNEQFF
15	TRBV7-2	few	TRBD2	TRBJ2-7	TGTGCCAGCAGCCCCCCGGTGGCGGGAGGGGGCGAGCAGTACTTC	CASSPPVAGGGEQYF
15	TRBV6-5	NA	TRBD2	TRBJ2-7	TGTGCCAACCCCAATAGACTAGCGACGACCTACGAGCAGTACTTC	CANPNRLATTYEQYF
16	TRBV6-5	few	TRBD2	TRBJ2-7	TGTGCCAGCAGTTACCAGTGGACTAGCGGTTCCTACGAGCAGTACTTC	CASSYQWTSGSYEQYF
15	TRBV7-3	NA	NA	TRBJ2-3	TGTGCCAGCAGCTCCTCGGACACAAGCACAGATACGCAGTATTTT	CASSSSDTSTDTQYF
15	TRBV28	NA	NA	TRBJ1-2	TGTGCCAGCAGCCGCTCGGGGGGCGGGTTAGTTGGCTACACCTTC	CASSRSGGGLVGYTF
15	TRBV4-3	NA	TRBD1	TRBJ2-7	TGCGCCAGCAGCCGAGGGACAGGGATGGCCTACGAGCAGTACTTC	CASSRGTGMAYEQYF
12	TRBV7-9	NA	NA	TRBJ1-1	TGTGCCAGCAGCTCTCAGGGCACTGAAGCTTTCTTT	CASSSQGTEAFF
14	TRBV5-1	NA	TRBD2	TRBJ2-7	TGCGCCAGCAGCTCAGCGGGAGACCCCTACGAGCAGTACTTC	CASSSAGDPYEQYF
12	TRBV28	NA	NA	TRBJ2-7	TGTGCCAGCAGTTACGGGAAGAACGAGCAGTACTTC	CASSYGKNEQYF
13	TRBV15	NA	TRBD2	TRBJ2-3	TGTGCCACCAGCAGTAACGGACTAGTATCGCAGTATTTT	CATSSNGLVSQYF
14	TRBV28	NA	TRBD1	TRBJ2-7	TGTGCCAGCAGTAAACAGGGGAATAGGTACGAGCAGTACTTC	CASSKQGNRYEQYF
13	TRBV7-6	NA	NA	TRBJ2-7	TGTGCCAGCAGCGACCCCCGGGAGCGCGAGCAGTACTTC	CASSDPREREQYF
17	TRBV18	NA	TRBD2	TRBJ2-1	TGTGCCAGCTCACTGATAGCGGGAGTGGGTTCGTACAATGAGCAGTTCTTC	CASSLIAGVGSYNEQFF
12	TRBV11-3	NA	NA	TRBJ1-2	TGTGCCAGCAGCTTAGGAAGAGGGGGCTACACCTTC	CASSLGRGGYTF
14	TRBV11-3	NA	TRBD2	TRBJ2-1	TGTGCCAGCAGCTTGTCTCCCGGGGGGAATGAGCAGTTCTTC	CASSLSPGGNEQFF
14	TRBV6-5	NA	NA	TRBJ2-7	TGTGCCAGCAGTTACTTCGGGACTCCCTACGAGCAGTACTTC	CASSYFGTPYEQYF
15	TRBV29-1	NA	TRBD1	TRBJ2-3	TGCAGCGTTGAGGATTCCAGGGGGTTGGCAGATACGCAGTATTTT	CSVEDSRGLADTQYF
15	TRBV28	NA	TRBD1	TRBJ2-5	TGTGCCAGCAGTTCCCTCGACAGGGAAGGGGAGACCCAGTACTTC	CASSSLDREGETQYF
12	TRBV4-1	NA	TRBD1	TRBJ2-7	TGCGCCAGCGGACAGGGACCCTACGAGCAGTACTTC	CASGQGPYEQYF
16	TRBV14	once	NA	TRBJ1-3	TGTGCCAGCAGCCTCTGGACTGGTCTCTCTGGAAACACCATATATTTT	CASSLWTGLSGNTIYF
16	TRBV7-9	NA	TRBD2	TRBJ2-7	TGTGCCAGCAGCTTAGGACCCCGAGCGGGGACCTACGAGCAGTACTTC	CASSLGPRAGTYEQYF
15	TRBV9	NA	TRBD1	TRBJ2-4	TGTGCCCCTCCGCAGGGGGCCGTGACGCAAAACATTCAGTACTTC	CAPPQGAVTQNIQYF
15	TRBV7-7	once	TRBD1	TRBJ2-5	TGTGCTAGCAGCTTAACGGGACAGCTGCTAGAGACCCAGTACTTC	CASSLTGQLLETQYF